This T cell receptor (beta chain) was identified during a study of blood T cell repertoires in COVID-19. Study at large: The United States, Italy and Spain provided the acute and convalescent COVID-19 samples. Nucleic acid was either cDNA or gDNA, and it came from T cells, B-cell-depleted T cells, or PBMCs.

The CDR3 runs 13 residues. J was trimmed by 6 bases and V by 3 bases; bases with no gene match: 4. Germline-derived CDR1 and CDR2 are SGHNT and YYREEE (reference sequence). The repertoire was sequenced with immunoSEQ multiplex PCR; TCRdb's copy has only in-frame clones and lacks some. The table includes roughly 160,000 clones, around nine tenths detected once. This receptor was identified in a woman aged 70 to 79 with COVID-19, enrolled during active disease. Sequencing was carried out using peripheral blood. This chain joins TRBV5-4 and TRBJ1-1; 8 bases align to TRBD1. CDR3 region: CASSSQGGAEAFF. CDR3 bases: TGTGCCAGCAGCTCACAGGGGGGAGCTGAAGCTTTCTTT.